A selection of T cell receptor beta chains follows, all from one sample in a study of OX40 agonist ivuxolimab in advanced cancers. Profiling relied on immunoSEQ multiplex PCR, and the TCRdb table lists in-frame clones only, not all of them. The data hold approximately 87,000 clones, with roughly nine tenths observed a single time. The source was CD4+ or CD8+ T cells sorted from blood, collected in a trial of the OX40 agonist ivuxolimab. The source of these receptors is an adult with an advanced solid tumor such as melanoma, head and neck, liver or kidney cancer. Each CDR3 is given with its conserved first and last residue. Fields, in order: D gene, J gene, CDR3 length, V gene, CDR3 DNA, CDR3 protein. A D gene is named only where the DNA matches it firmly.

. | TRBJ2-7 | 18 | TRBV9 | TGTGCCAGCAGGGACGACGGACAGCCGGGACCCAGATCCTACGAGCAGTACTTC | CASRDDGQPGPRSYEQYF
. | TRBJ2-3 | 14 | TRBV5-4 | TGTGCCAGCAGCTTGGGGCCAGTCACAGATACGCAGTATTTT | CASSLGPVTDTQYF
TRBD1 | TRBJ2-1 | 15 | TRBV6-5 | TGTGCCAGCCGTCCCGGGACAGGGGGCTACAATGAGCAGTTCTTC | CASRPGTGGYNEQFF
. | TRBJ2-3 | 14 | TRBV4-1 | TGCGCCAGCAGCCAAGAAACTAGCACAGATACGCAGTATTTT | CASSQETSTDTQYF
. | TRBJ2-1 | 14 | TRBV19 | TGTGCCAGTAGTATTACGGCGGGGGCGGGTGAGCAGTTCTTC | CASSITAGAGEQFF
TRBD2 | TRBJ2-3 | 17 | TRBV5-6 | TGTGCCAGCAGCTTGGTTGGGACTAGCGGGGGGGCAGATACGCAGTATTTT | CASSLVGTSGGADTQYF
. | TRBJ1-1 | 16 | TRBV13 | TGTGCCAGCAGCTTAGGAGGGTGGGGCATGAACACTGAAGCTTTCTTT | CASSLGGWGMNTEAFF
. | TRBJ1-4 | 14 | TRBV27 | TGTGCCAGCAGTCCATACAGGGCGGCTGAAAAACTGTTTTTT | CASSPYRAAEKLFF
TRBD2 | TRBJ2-5 | 18 | TRBV7-2 | TGTGCCAGCAGCTTAGACCTGGCGGGGGGGCCTTGGAGAGAGACCCAGTACTTC | CASSLDLAGGPWRETQYF
. | TRBJ2-1 | 12 | TRBV30 | TGTGCCTGGATAACAGCGGTAGATGAGCAGTTCTTC | CAWITAVDEQFF
. | TRBJ1-1 | 11 | TRBV6-5 | TGTGCCAGCAGTTATGGACAGGAAGCTTTCTTT | CASSYGQEAFF
. | TRBJ1-1 | 13 | TRBV27 | TGTGCCAGCAGTCGTCTGATGAACACTGAAGCTTTCTTT | CASSRLMNTEAFF
. | TRBJ1-1 | 14 | TRBV7-3 | TGTGCCAGCAGCTTATATAGCTCCGCCACTGAAGCTTTCTTT | CASSLYSSATEAFF
. | TRBJ2-7 | 14 | TRBV7-8 | TGTGCCAGCTTGAGTCTGGACAGACCCTACGAGCAGTACTTC | CASLSLDRPYEQYF
. | TRBJ2-1 | 15 | TRBV7-6 | TGTGCCAGCAGCTTAGATGCTCGGGACTACAATGAGCAGTTCTTC | CASSLDARDYNEQFF
TRBD2 | TRBJ2-1 | 17 | TRBV4-2 | TGTGCCAGCAGCCAGTCGCCTTTGGGAGGGCTCTACAATGAGCAGTTCTTC | CASSQSPLGGLYNEQFF